This T cell receptor (beta chain) was sequenced during a study of T cell responses to AZD1222 COVID-19 vaccine. This CDR3 comprises 13 residues. V shed 8 bases, J shed 0 bases, and the junction held 3 bases outside the gene matches. CDR1 and CDR2 (germline): MDHEN, SYDVKM. TCRdb's copy holds only in-frame clones and misses some; the assay was immunoSEQ multiplex PCR. The repertoire holds 140,000 or so clones, 85% to 90% seen once, with approximately 1.5% in the top ten. About this clone: Antigen specificity is unknown.

Study results and limitations: There were vaccine-associated CD4 TCRs across spike, dominant at 160-218 and 743-854.

The starting material was peripheral blood, obtained on day 0 of AZD1222 vaccination. This receptor was taken from an adult in good health. This chain links TRBV28 with TRBJ1-1, with 7 bases fitting TRBD1. CDR3 bases: TGTGCCAGCGGGACAGTGTTGAACACTGAAGCTTTCTTT. Translated: CASGTVLNTEAFF.